This TCR beta chain was sequenced in a study of glioma-infiltrating T cells after dendritic cell vaccination. This clone was counted once. Assay: immunoSEQ multiplex PCR; the TCRdb copy retains only in-frame clones and omits some. The sample contains around 100,000 clones, roughly 76% of which appear only once. The CDR3 loop spans 11 amino acids. Germline V CDR1 and CDR2: DFQATT, SNEGSKA (reference sequence). The germline V and J ends were trimmed by 7 bases and 3 bases, with 10 bases remaining between them. This material consisted of blood, taken before dendritic cell vaccination. The receptor comes from a human donor with glioblastoma. The genes are TRBV20-1 and TRBJ2-7, with TRBD2 as a possible D gene (6 bases). Here the CDR3 DNA reads TGCAGTGTTGGGGAGGACTACGAGCAGTACTTC. Protein sequence: CSVGEDYEQYF.